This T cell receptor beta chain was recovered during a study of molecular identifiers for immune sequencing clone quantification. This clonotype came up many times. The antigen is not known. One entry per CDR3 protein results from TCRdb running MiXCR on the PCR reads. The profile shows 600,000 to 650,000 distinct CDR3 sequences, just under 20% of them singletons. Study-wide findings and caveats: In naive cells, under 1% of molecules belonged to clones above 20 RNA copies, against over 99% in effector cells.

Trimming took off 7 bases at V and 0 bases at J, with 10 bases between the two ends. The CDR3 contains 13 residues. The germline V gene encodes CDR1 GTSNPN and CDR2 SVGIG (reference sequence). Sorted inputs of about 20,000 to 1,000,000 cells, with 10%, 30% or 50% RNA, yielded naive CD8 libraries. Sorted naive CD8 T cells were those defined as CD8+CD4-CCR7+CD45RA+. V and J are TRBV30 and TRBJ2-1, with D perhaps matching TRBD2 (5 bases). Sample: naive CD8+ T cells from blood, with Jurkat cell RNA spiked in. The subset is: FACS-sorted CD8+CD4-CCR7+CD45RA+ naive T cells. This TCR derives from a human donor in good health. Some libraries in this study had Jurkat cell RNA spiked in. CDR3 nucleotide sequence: TGTGCCTCCGGGATCAGCTCCTACAATGAGCAGTTCTTC. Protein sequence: CASGISSYNEQFF. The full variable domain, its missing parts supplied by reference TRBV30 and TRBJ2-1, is SQTIHQWPATLVQPVGSPLSLECTVEGTSNPNLYWYRQAAGRGLQLLFYSVGIGQISSEVPQNLSASRPQDRQFILSSKKLLLSDSGFYLCASGISSYNEQFFGPGTRLTVL.